The sequence of this T cell receptor beta chain was determined in a study of cytomegalovirus exposure and HLA in healthy donors. Findings of the study overall: Later work found most CMV-associated TCR beta chains apparently HLA-restricted. CMV antigen specificity was confirmed in vitro for a few CMV-associated chains.

PCR used 60 Vbeta primers and 13 Jbeta primers. Authors' analysis steps: Later work found 74 million or so unique TCR beta chains, with approximately 12 million shared. Sequencing used immunoSEQ multiplex PCR; TCRdb keeps in-frame clones, though not all of them. V, J and clone size are taken as reported in that table, and D and trimming were inferred from the DNA itself. Among 90,000 to 120,000 clones listed, around 79% were seen once. From germline, CDR1 is SGDLS and CDR2 YYNGEE. The CDR3 extends over 15 amino acids. The V gene lost 1 base and the J gene lost 1 base, with 11 bases spanning the gap. Notes on this clone: As yet, its antigen is unknown.

What was sequenced was PBMCs. V gene TRBV9 combines with J gene TRBJ1-1, with a possible D match to TRBD1 (6 bases). The sequence was collected from a woman aged 40 to 49 in good health and CMV-seronegative. The CDR3 DNA is TGTGCCAGCAGCGTATCAGGGGCGGGGAACACTGAAGCTTTCTTT. Residues: CASSVSGAGNTEAFF.